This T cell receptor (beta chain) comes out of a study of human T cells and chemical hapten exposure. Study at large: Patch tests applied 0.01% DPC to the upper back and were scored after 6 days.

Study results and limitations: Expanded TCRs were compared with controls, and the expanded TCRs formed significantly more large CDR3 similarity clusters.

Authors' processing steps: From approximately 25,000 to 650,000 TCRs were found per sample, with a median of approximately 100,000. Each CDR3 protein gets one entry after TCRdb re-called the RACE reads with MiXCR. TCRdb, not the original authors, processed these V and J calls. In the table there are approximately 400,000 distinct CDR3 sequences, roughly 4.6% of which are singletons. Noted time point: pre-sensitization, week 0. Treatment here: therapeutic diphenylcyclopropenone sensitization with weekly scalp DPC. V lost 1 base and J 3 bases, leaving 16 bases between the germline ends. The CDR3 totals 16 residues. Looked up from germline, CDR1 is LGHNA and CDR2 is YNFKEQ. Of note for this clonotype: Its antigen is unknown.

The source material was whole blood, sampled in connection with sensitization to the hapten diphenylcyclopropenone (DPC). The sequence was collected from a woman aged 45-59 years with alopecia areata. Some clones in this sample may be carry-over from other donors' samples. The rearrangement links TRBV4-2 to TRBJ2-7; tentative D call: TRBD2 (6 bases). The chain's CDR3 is CASSQGYRDFGYEQYF. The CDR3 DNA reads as TGTGCCAGCAGCCAAGGTTACCGGGACTTCGGCTACGAGCAGTACTTC.